This entry describes one T cell receptor (beta chain). Its specificity is unknown. The data originate from a study of T cell repertoires in cytomegalovirus infection. Study summary: CMV epitopes in the study were HLA-C-restricted (recently identified) and HLA-B-restricted (well studied). It can be stated that public TCR beta signatures indicated CMV infection as well as a matching HLA type.

Study-wide results and caveats: The cumulative frequency of public TCR beta families distinguished individuals who carried CMV together with the relevant HLA. What dominated the ex vivo response were HLA-C-restricted CMV-specific TCR beta clonotypes.

Via MiXCR, TCRdb re-called the reads, giving one row per CDR3 protein. The sample has fewer than 650,000 distinct CDR3 sequences, around 40% seen once. The CDR3 has 15 residues. Trimming cost V 4 bases and J 0 bases; bases outside gene matches: 8. Germline values: CDR1 DFQATT, CDR2 SNEGSKA (reference sequence). This receptor was identified in a human donor in good health (CMV status not recorded). Some clones in this sample may be carry-over from other donors' samples. The chain combines TRBV20-1 with TRBJ2-5; TRBD1 matches 7 bases. This material consisted of cultured PBMCs, taken from culture after CMV antigen stimulation. In DNA, the CDR3 is TGCAGTGCTACAACCCGGGACAGCTACCAAGAGACCCAGTACTTC. Protein product: CSATTRDSYQETQYF.